This T cell receptor beta chain was recovered during a study of blood T cell repertoires in COVID-19. For the study at large: Italy, Spain and the United States were the sources of the convalescent and acute COVID-19 samples. T cells, B-cell-depleted T cells, or PBMCs supplied cDNA or gDNA.

Per the authors' pipeline: Estimates of nucleated cell counts were drawn from the amplification of reference gene primers. Assay: immunoSEQ multiplex PCR; the TCRdb copy retains only in-frame clones and omits some. Clonal size and the V and J genes are those of that table, whereas D and trimming came from the DNA. This sample has around 100,000 clones, with 85% found just once. The germline V gene has CDR1 SQVTM and CDR2 ANQGSEA. V lost 4 bases and J 5 bases, leaving 11 bases between the germline ends. CDR3 size: 13 residues. The sequencing input was peripheral blood. The genes are TRBV29-1 and TRBJ1-4; D may be TRBD1 (5 bases). The TCR sequence derives from a human donor in a cohort sampled during active COVID-19. The CDR3 coding sequence is TGCAGCGTTGCAGGGCGGGGGAATGAAAAACTGTTTTTT. Amino acid sequence: CSVAGRGNEKLFF. Drawing the rest from reference TRBV29-1 and TRBJ1-4, the complete variable domain is SAVISQKPSRDICQRGTSLTIQCQVDSQVTMMFWYRQQPGQSLTLIATANQGSEATYESGFVIDKFPISRPNLTFSTLTVSNMSPEDSSIYLCSVAGRGNEKLFFGSGTQLSVL.